These 20 T cell receptor beta chains came from one sample sequenced in a study of blood T cell repertoires in COVID-19. Sequencing was performed with immunoSEQ multiplex PCR; in TCRdb, only in-frame clones are kept and a portion is missing. Of about 150,000 clones listed, roughly 80% were seen once; the top ten hold roughly 0.52%. Input material: peripheral blood. The receptor set was obtained from a man aged 55 to 70 with acute or convalescent COVID-19.

The chain couples TRBV7-9 to TRBJ2-3; D remains ambiguous. The CDR3 extends over 14 amino acids. Trimming removed 1 base at V and 0 bases at J, with 5 bases between. The V gene's germline CDR1 is SEHNR and CDR2 FQNEAQ (reference sequence). CDR3 coding DNA: TGTGCCAGCAGCTTAGTAGCCAGCACAGATACGCAGTATTTT. Translated, it gives CASSLVASTDTQYF.

The CDR3 loop is CASRTGQGNTEAFF. In DNA form, the CDR3 reads TGTGCCAGTAGGACGGGACAGGGGAACACTGAAGCTTTCTTT. This chain joins TRBV27 and TRBJ1-1; 9 bases are a match to TRBD1. The ends lost 9 bases at V and 1 base at J; junction bases unmatched: 6. Germline CDR1 is MNHEY and CDR2 is SMNVEV (reference sequence). This CDR3 is 14 amino acids long.

The genes are TRBV7-9 and TRBJ2-5; 7 bases agree with TRBD1. The V and J ends lost 5 bases and 1 base, in that order; junction bases with no gene match: 7. Germline V gene data show CDR1 as SEHNR and CDR2 as FQNEAQ (reference sequence). The CDR3 length is 15 residues. The CDR3: CASSLLQGFQETQYF. CDR3 DNA sequence: TGTGCCAGCAGCCTATTACAGGGGTTCCAAGAGACCCAGTACTTC.

This chain links TRBV7-6 with TRBJ2-7; 11 bases are shared with TRBD1. Trimming at V came to 5 bases and at J to 3 bases, leaving 9 bases not matched to a gene. The germline V gene encodes CDR1 SGHVS and CDR2 FNYEAQ. The CDR3 has 16 residues. CDR3 in DNA: TGTGCCAGCAGCCCTCGGCCCGGGACAGGGGGCTACGAGCAGTACTTC. Translated, it gives CASSPRPGTGGYEQYF.

With regard to this clone: Other DNA sequences in the sample encode the same CDR3. The chain is built from TRBV18 and TRBJ2-7, with 7 bases aligning to TRBD1. Looked up from germline, CDR1 is KGHSH and CDR2 is LQKENI. This CDR3 is 15 amino acids long. After removal of 2 bases from V and 1 base from J, the junction contained 5 bases not matched to a gene. CDR3 protein: CASSPGQGVSYEQYF. The CDR3 DNA reads TGTGCCAGCTCACCAGGTCAGGGGGTATCCTACGAGCAGTACTTC.

The chain links TRBV6-2 or TRBV6-3 to TRBJ1-5; 10 nucleotides match TRBD1. Germline CDR1 reads MNHEY; CDR2 reads SVGEGT. The CDR3 sequence is 18 residues long. V shed 2 bases and J 3 bases; nucleotides not matched to a gene: 10. Here the CDR3 DNA reads TGTGCCAGCAGTTACCCCTCCGGGACAGGGGCCATCAATCAGCCCCAGCATTTT. Protein sequence: CASSYPSGTGAINQPQHF.

This clone was seen just once. The chain combines TRBV7-2 with TRBJ1-4; the D gene is possibly TRBD1 (5 bases). Germline assignment: CDR1 SGHTA and CDR2 FQGNSA. Trimming left V 5 bases short and J 10 bases short, with 17 bases between. This CDR3 has 14 amino acids. The CDR3 nucleotides are TGTGCCAGCAGCATGGGGGGGGTTGATGTAAAACTGTTTTTT. Translating gives CASSMGGVDVKLFF. Based on the CDR3 plus reference TRBV7-2 and TRBJ1-4, the full variable domain is GAGVSQSPSNKVTEKGKDVELRCDPISGHTALYWYRQSLGQGLEFLIYFQGNSAPDKSGLPSDRFSAERTGGSVSTLTIQRTQQEDSAVYLCASSMGGVDVKLFFGSGTQLSVL.

The CDR3 spells CASSQGSAGTQYF. The CDR3 bases are TGTGCCAGCAGCCAAGGGTCGGCGGGTACGCAGTATTTT. The chain combines TRBV7-8 with TRBJ2-3; maybe TRBD2 (5 bases). Germline CDR1 is SGHVS and CDR2 is FQNEAQ. The CDR3 sequence is 13 residues long. Trimming pared 5 bases from V and 8 bases from J, leaving 14 bases between.

J is TRBJ2-1 and V is TRBV14; weak D call: TRBD2 (5 bases). The CDR3 has 13 residues. Germline CDR1 is SGHDN and CDR2 is FVKESK. Trimming pared 1 base from V and 10 bases from J, leaving 11 bases between. Written as DNA, the CDR3 is TGTGCCAGCAGCCAAGCGCTTGAGCGGGAGCAGTTCTTC. This translates into CASSQALEREQFF.

This chain uses TRBV15 with TRBJ1-5; 12 nucleotides agree with TRBD1. The CDR3 runs to 19 residues. Looked up from germline, CDR1 is LNHNV and CDR2 is YYDKDF (reference sequence). V shed 5 bases and J 0 bases; nucleotides not matched to a gene: 11. CDR3 protein: CATSSKAGQGAHSNQPQHF. CDR3 nucleotides: TGTGCCACCAGCTCGAAGGCGGGACAGGGGGCCCATAGCAATCAGCCCCAGCATTTT. The whole variable domain, filled in from reference TRBV15 and TRBJ1-5, reads DAMVIQNPRYQVTQFGKPVTLSCSQTLNHNVMYWYQQKSSQAPKLLFHYYDKDFNNEADTPDNFQSRRPNTSFCFLDIRSPGLGDTAMYLCATSSKAGQGAHSNQPQHFGDGTRLSIL.

This clone was counted between two and nine times. This chain links TRBV5-4 with TRBJ2-2, with 8 nucleotides matching TRBD2. Trimming at V came to 4 bases and at J to 3 bases, leaving 8 bases not matched to a gene. The CDR3 is made up of 16 amino acids. CDR1 and CDR2 from the germline V gene are SGHNT and YYREEE (reference sequence). The CDR3 bases are TGTGCCAGCAGCCGATACGGGGGGGTGGACACCGGGGAGCTGTTTTTT. Translated, it gives CASSRYGGVDTGELFF.

The chain combines TRBV9 with TRBJ1-5; a possible D gene is TRBD1 (5 bases). Looked up from germline, CDR1 is SGDLS and CDR2 is YYNGEE. CDR3 length equals 15 residues. V gave up 0 bases and J gave up 4 bases, with 11 bases separating them. CDR3 region: CASSVEGDWNQPQHF. Written as DNA, the CDR3 is TGTGCCAGCAGCGTAGAAGGGGACTGGAATCAGCCCCAGCATTTT.

This chain joins TRBV6-6 and TRBJ2-5; TRBD2 matches 13 bases. CDR1 MNHNY and CDR2 SVGAGI come from the germline V gene (reference sequence). The CDR3 contains 16 residues. V shed 6 bases, J shed 5 bases, and the junction held 9 bases outside the gene matches. Here the CDR3 DNA reads TGTGCCAGCAGGGGAACTAGCGGGGGGGCCAGGGAGACCCAGTACTTC. Translation: CASRGTSGGARETQYF.

This clone was observed a few times. This chain connects TRBV4-3 to TRBJ1-3; D is possibly TRBD1 (6 bases). Germline lookup yields CDR1 LGHNA and CDR2 YSLEER. The CDR3 runs to 16 residues. V shed 3 bases and J shed 2 bases, with 14 bases lying between them. DNA of the CDR3: TGCGCCAGCAGCCATGTTACAGGGTCTGCTGGAAACACCATATATTTT. Amino acid sequence: CASSHVTGSAGNTIYF.

The table lists this clone with a count of one. The V call is TRBV6-6, the J call TRBJ1-1; D ambiguous. CDR1 is MNHNY, CDR2 SVGAGI, per germline (reference sequence). The CDR3 consists of 13 residues. Trimming took 5 bases from V and 3 from J, leaving 10 bases between them. The CDR3 loop reads CASSAGSYTEAFF. DNA of the CDR3: TGTGCCAGCAGTGCCGGGAGCTACACTGAAGCTTTCTTT.

This clone occurred once. The chain employs TRBV6-6 and TRBJ2-7, with TRBD1 matching 9 bases. Germline CDR1 is MNHNY and CDR2 is SVGAGI (reference sequence). The CDR3 sequence is 16 residues long. The trim removed 6 bases at V and 0 bases at J, leaving 9 bases unmatched. CDR3 region: CASSRSGGQGSYEQYF. The CDR3 DNA is TGTGCCAGCAGCCGATCCGGGGGACAGGGCTCCTACGAGCAGTACTTC.

This clone has a single count. The rearrangement links TRBV6-1 to TRBJ2-1, with 9 bases aligning to TRBD1. CDR1 and CDR2 (germline): MNHNS, SASEGT. The CDR3 loop spans 16 amino acids. J was trimmed by 5 bases and V by 0 bases; bases with no gene match: 5. Written as DNA, the CDR3 is TGTGCCAGCAGTGAAGCGCTTGGACAGGGGAACAATGAGCAGTTCTTC. Encoded protein: CASSEALGQGNNEQFF.

The genes are TRBV9 and TRBJ2-1; 9 positions agree with TRBD2. Trimming at V came to 4 bases and at J to 1 base, leaving 3 bases not matched to a gene. Germline CDR1 SGDLS, CDR2 YYNGEE. CDR3 length: 15 residues. CDR3 sequence: CASSRSGGSYNEQFF. The CDR3 DNA reads TGTGCCAGCAGCCGAAGCGGGGGGTCCTACAATGAGCAGTTCTTC.

The rearrangement uses TRBV19 and TRBJ1-5; 8 positions match TRBD1. The CDR3 has 16 residues. The V segment lost 3 bases and the J segment 3 bases; nucleotides outside the gene matches: 7. Germline CDR1 and CDR2: LNHDA and SQIVND (reference sequence). The CDR3 here is CASSIGRGQFNQPQHF. The CDR3 bases are TGTGCCAGTAGTATTGGCAGGGGGCAGTTCAATCAGCCCCAGCATTTT.

A remark on this clone: Distinct nucleotide sequences in the sample also encode this CDR3. The J gene is TRBJ1-1, the V gene TRBV27; 8 nucleotides match TRBD1. Per the germline V gene, CDR1 is MNHEY and CDR2 is SMNVEV (reference sequence). The V gene end was trimmed by 5 bases and the J gene end by 0 bases; junction bases not matched to a gene: 5. CDR3 length: 15 amino acids. CDR3 bases: TGTGCCAGCAGTAGAAGACAGGGGATGAACACTGAAGCTTTCTTT. This translates into CASSRRQGMNTEAFF.